Sequencing of this TCR beta chain was carried out in a study of T cells after somatic rescue of genetic block (dated by TCRdb to 2018 to 2021). Describing the broader study: What the study looked at was long-term robustness, specifically in a T-cell system that came about through somatic rescue of a genetic block in T-cell development.

Receptors were amplified or captured by the immunoSEQ multiplex PCR assay. TCRdb's version of the immuneACCESS table is confined to in-frame rearrangements and falls short of the full clone set. An unresolved V gene accounts for under half of the shortfall where checked; the remainder is of unknown origin. The table for this sample lists roughly 12,000 clones; approximately 79% of them were counted only once. Around 22% of the sample rests with the top ten. CDR1 and CDR2, per the germline V gene, are MDHEN and SYDVKM. Unmatched junction bases come to 6, with V trimmed by 6 bases and J by 0 bases. Spanning cysteine to phenylalanine, the CDR3 consists of 15 amino acids. The only DNA kept is the CDR3, 45 bases in frame from the first base. In regard to this clone: No cognate antigen has been identified for it. Qualities for individual bases were not recorded, and no much larger clone is one base off.

The material sequenced was peripheral blood mononuclear cells (PBMCs). In this chain, TRBV28 is recombined with TRBJ2-7, with 9 central nucleotides matching TRBD1. This sequence originates from a boy aged 10-17 years. The DNA sequence follows: TGTGCCAGCAGGTCTCCGGGACAGGGCTCCTACGAGCAGTACTTC. This encodes CASRSPGQGSYEQYF.